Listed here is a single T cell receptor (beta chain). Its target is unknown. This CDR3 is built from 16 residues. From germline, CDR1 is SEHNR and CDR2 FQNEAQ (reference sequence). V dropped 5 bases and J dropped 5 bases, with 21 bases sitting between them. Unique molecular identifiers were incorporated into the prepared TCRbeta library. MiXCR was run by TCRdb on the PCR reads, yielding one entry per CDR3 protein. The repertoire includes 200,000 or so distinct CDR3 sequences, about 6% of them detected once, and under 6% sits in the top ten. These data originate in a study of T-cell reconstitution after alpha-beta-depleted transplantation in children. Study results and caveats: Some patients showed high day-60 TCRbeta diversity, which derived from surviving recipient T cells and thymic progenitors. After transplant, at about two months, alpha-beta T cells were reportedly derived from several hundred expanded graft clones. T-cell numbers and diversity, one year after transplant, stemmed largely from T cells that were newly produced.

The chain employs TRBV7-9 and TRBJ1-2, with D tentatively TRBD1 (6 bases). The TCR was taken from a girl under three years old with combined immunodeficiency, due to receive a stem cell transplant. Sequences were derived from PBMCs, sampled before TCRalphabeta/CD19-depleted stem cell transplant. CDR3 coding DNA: TGTGCCAGCAGCGTACAACAGGGAAGGGAACCGTATGGCTACACCTTC. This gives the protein CASSVQQGREPYGYTF. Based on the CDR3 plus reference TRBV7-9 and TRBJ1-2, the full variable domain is DTGVSQNPRHKITKRGQNVTFRCDPISEHNRLYWYRQTLGQGPEFLTYFQNEAQLEKSRLLSDRFSAERPKGSFSTLEIQRTEQGDSAMYLCASSVQQGREPYGYTFGSGTRLTVV.